The 32 T cell receptor beta chains reported below all come from one sample, sequenced in a study of T cells in Graves' hyperthyroidism and ophthalmopathy. It was RNA transcripts that yielded the amplified TCR beta CDR3 regions. First-round RT-PCR targeting the TCR CDR3 was performed with the HTBI primer set. TCRdb re-analysed the multiplex PCR reads in MiXCR, keeping a single row per CDR3 protein. The sample comprises about 350,000 distinct CDR3 sequences, approximately 15% of which are singletons, and about 22% rests with the top ten. The specimen was blood. These receptors were taken from a woman under 40 with Graves' hyperthyroidism.

CDR3 sequence: CASSPDGKNTEAFF. CDR3 nucleotide sequence: TGTGCCAGCAGCCCTGACGGAAAAAACACTGAAGCTTTCTTT. The gene calls are TRBV9 and TRBJ1-1; D gene uncertain. Germline loops: CDR1 SGDLS, CDR2 YYNGEE. The CDR3 length is 14 residues. V dropped 4 bases and J dropped 2 bases, with 12 bases sitting between them.

The rearrangement joins TRBV2 to TRBJ1-3; the D is unclear. Germline V gives CDR1 SNHLY, CDR2 FYNNEI. Trimming stripped 4 bases from V and 2 bases from J, with 12 bases between. This CDR3 has 15 residues. The CDR3 loop reads CASSGEGLTGNTIYF. CDR3 bases: TGTGCCAGCAGTGGTGAGGGTCTTACTGGAAACACCATATATTTT.

This chain uses TRBV7-8 with TRBJ2-5; 9 bases map to TRBD2. In germline, CDR1 is SGHVS, CDR2 FQNEAQ. This CDR3 has 15 residues. J was trimmed by 5 bases and V by 1 base; bases with no gene match: 5. The DNA of the CDR3 is TGTGCCAGCAGCTTAGGTGCGGGAGGGCCGGAGACCCAGTACTTC. Translated, it gives CASSLGAGGPETQYF.

V is TRBV27 and J is TRBJ2-2, with 8 bases identical to TRBD1. Trimming removed 2 bases from V and 4 bases from J; junction bases left unmatched: 6. Looked up from germline, CDR1 is MNHEY and CDR2 is SMNVEV (reference sequence). This CDR3 has 16 amino acids. This CDR3 is CASSLPGQGFTGELFF. CDR3 DNA sequence: TGTGCCAGCAGTTTACCCGGACAGGGTTTCACCGGGGAGCTGTTTTTT.

This clonotype came up once. This may come from a read error, since a much larger clone is one base off. The conserved phenylalanine or tryptophan is not found at the CDR3 terminus, so this likely reflects a read error. The gene calls are TRBV28 and TRBJ1-2; D is ambiguous. The CDR3 is 10 residues long. CDR1 is MDHEN and CDR2 is SYDVKM in the germline V gene. The ends were cut back, 8 bases at V and 8 bases at J, with 9 bases in the middle. Written as DNA, the CDR3 is TGTGCCAGCGGCGATTGGGGCTACACCCTC. Translating it yields CASGDWGYTL.

The table lists this clonotype with many counts. The J gene is TRBJ2-1, the V gene TRBV7-9, with 9 bases that match TRBD1. The CDR3 extends over 14 amino acids. V was clipped by 5 bases and J by 6 bases; unmatched bases: 5. The V gene's germline CDR1 is SEHNR and CDR2 FQNEAQ (reference sequence). CDR3 sequence reads: CASSGTGSVNEQFF. CDR3 nucleotides: TGTGCCAGCAGCGGGACAGGGTCCGTCAATGAGCAGTTCTTC.

This clonotype was picked up many times. V gene TRBV6-1 combines with J gene TRBJ1-5; D uncertain. Germline loops: CDR1 MNHNS, CDR2 SASEGT. V was trimmed by 8 bases and J by 3 bases, leaving 14 bases between them. The CDR3 extends over 14 amino acids. CDR3 DNA sequence: TGTGCCAGCGACCGGGATCAACTCAATCAGCCCCAGCATTTT. This sequence encodes CASDRDQLNQPQHF.

The chain uses TRBV12-3 or TRBV12-4 and TRBJ2-7; a possible D gene is TRBD2 (5 bases). V lost 3 bases to trimming and J lost 6 bases, with 9 bases between them. This CDR3 has 12 residues. The CDR3 region is CASSFGIGEQYF. The CDR3 region has the DNA TGTGCCAGCAGTTTCGGGATAGGCGAGCAGTACTTC.

This clonotype was recorded many times. J is TRBJ2-7 and V is TRBV12-3 or TRBV12-4, with D perhaps matching TRBD2 (5 bases). Trimming took off 1 base at V and 2 bases at J, with 15 bases between the two ends. This CDR3 contains 16 residues. CDR3 sequence (DNA): TGTGCCAGCAGTTTAGAGGGCGGGTTTGGAGCCTACGAGCAGTACTTC. Its translation is CASSLEGGFGAYEQYF.

This chain uses TRBV20-1 with TRBJ2-7; 10 bases are shared with TRBD2. From germline, CDR1 is DFQATT and CDR2 SNEGSKA (reference sequence). V gave up 3 bases and J gave up 5 bases; unmatched junction bases: 7. The CDR3 is 14 amino acids. The CDR3 reads CSASYLAGVNEQYF. The CDR3 DNA reads TGCAGTGCTAGCTATCTAGCGGGAGTTAACGAGCAGTACTTC.

The chain links TRBV5-4 to TRBJ2-7, with D unclear. Germline CDR1 and CDR2: SGHNT and YYREEE (reference sequence). This CDR3 region has 14 residues. V was pared by 0 bases and J by 0 bases, with 7 bases between. The CDR3 spells CASSLEKRSYEQYF. The CDR3 DNA is TGTGCCAGCAGCTTGGAGAAACGCTCCTACGAGCAGTACTTC.

Here the CDR3 DNA reads TGTGCCAGCAGCCCGGGACTAGCGGGGTCCGGGTTCGCCGGGGAGCTGTTTTTT. Protein: CASSPGLAGSGFAGELFF. The chain couples TRBV3-1 to TRBJ2-2; 13 bases agree with TRBD2. This CDR3 spans 18 amino acids. After removal of 4 bases from V and 6 bases from J, the junction contained 11 bases not matched to a gene. The V gene's germline CDR1 is LGHDT and CDR2 YNNKEL (reference sequence).

The genes are TRBV7-9 and TRBJ1-2; 9 nucleotides align to TRBD1. The CDR3 loop spans 19 amino acids. Germline CDR1 is SEHNR and CDR2 is FQNEAQ (reference sequence). Trimming at V came to 5 bases and at J to 0 bases, leaving 16 bases not matched to a gene. The CDR3 DNA reads as TGTGCCAGCAGCCGCCTCCATACCGGGACAGGGCGATCTAACTATGGCTACACCTTC. Its protein product is CASSRLHTGTGRSNYGYTF.

This clonotype was seen a handful of times. The V and J genes are TRBV18 and TRBJ1-2; no reliable D call. Trimming removed 3 bases from V and 2 bases from J, with 7 bases in between. The germline CDR1 and CDR2 sequences are KGHSH and LQKENI. There are 13 residues in the CDR3. The CDR3 spells CASSPFVNYGYTF. The CDR3 nucleotides read TGTGCCAGCTCACCGTTTGTGAACTATGGCTACACCTTC.

The genes are TRBV3-1 and TRBJ2-1, with 7 bases that match TRBD2. The CDR3 is made up of 15 amino acids. V shed 0 bases and J 9 bases; nucleotides not matched to a gene: 8. Germline CDR1 and CDR2: LGHDT and YNNKEL (reference sequence). The CDR3, as DNA: TGTGCCAGCAGCCAAGATTTCAGCGGGAATAGTGAGCAGTTCTTC. Its translation: CASSQDFSGNSEQFF.

This clonotype was detected ten times or more. The chain uses TRBV11-1 and TRBJ2-2; 7 bases fit TRBD1. The germline V gene encodes CDR1 SGHAT and CDR2 FQDESV (reference sequence). The CDR3 runs 15 residues. The J segment lost 5 bases and the V segment lost 5 bases, leaving 8 bases of the junction unmatched. CDR3 residues: CASSVARGWTGELFF. As DNA, the CDR3 is TGTGCCAGCAGCGTTGCCAGGGGGTGGACCGGGGAGCTGTTTTTT.

The V gene is TRBV19, the J gene TRBJ1-4; no firm D call. The CDR3 length is 15 residues. Germline-derived CDR1 and CDR2 are LNHDA and SQIVND (reference sequence). The V end was cut by 7 bases, the J end by 0 bases, with 12 bases between. The CDR3 region has the DNA TGTGCCAGTACCCCCCTCTTTGCAACTAATGAAAAACTGTTTTTT. It encodes CASTPLFATNEKLFF.

This clonotype was found many times. The gene calls are TRBV7-8 and TRBJ2-1, with D possibly being TRBD2 (6 bases). The CDR3 totals 15 residues. V was shortened by 5 bases and J by 3 bases, with 14 bases between the two germline ends. Germline assignment: CDR1 SGHVS and CDR2 FQNEAQ. This CDR3 reads CASSRDRGNYNEQFF. In DNA form, the CDR3 reads TGTGCCAGCAGCCGAGACCGGGGGAACTACAATGAGCAGTTCTTC.

This clonotype was seen a few times. V is TRBV28 and J is TRBJ2-1; TRBD2 agrees at 8 bases. The V segment lost 2 bases and the J segment 9 bases; nucleotides outside the gene matches: 6. The germline V gene encodes CDR1 MDHEN and CDR2 SYDVKM. This CDR3 contains 14 residues. The CDR3 bases are TGTGCCAGCAGTTTAACCGGGAGGGCTACTGAGCAGTTCTTC. Encoded protein: CASSLTGRATEQFF.

The genes are TRBV20-1 and TRBJ2-1; D gene uncertain. The CDR3 spans 12 residues. Germline V gene sequence: CDR1 DFQATT, CDR2 SNEGSKA (reference sequence). Trimming removed 3 bases at V and 6 bases at J, with 9 bases between. This CDR3 is CSASEFTNEQFF. The DNA for the CDR3 is TGCAGTGCTAGTGAGTTTACCAATGAGCAGTTCTTC.

This clonotype was seen only a few times. This chain uses TRBV28 with TRBJ1-2, with TRBD1 matching over 10 bases. After removal of 5 bases from V and 5 bases from J, the junction contained 8 bases not matched to a gene. Germline V gene data show CDR1 as MDHEN and CDR2 as SYDVKM. The CDR3 is made up of 15 amino acids. The CDR3 here is CASSPPPGQGYGYTF. CDR3 coding DNA: TGTGCCAGCAGTCCACCCCCGGGACAGGGGTATGGCTACACCTTC.

The V and J genes are TRBV19 and TRBJ2-1; unclear D gene. Looked up from germline, CDR1 is LNHDA and CDR2 is SQIVND (reference sequence). CDR3 size: 15 residues. V was clipped by 1 base and J by 6 bases, with 13 bases between them. CDR3 protein: CASSIVTGLLNEQFF. The CDR3 coding sequence is TGTGCCAGTAGTATAGTGACGGGTCTACTCAATGAGCAGTTCTTC.

The gene calls are TRBV20-1 and TRBJ1-6; D is unclear. V lost 4 bases to trimming and J lost 2 bases, with 12 bases between them. The length of the CDR3 is 15 residues. CDR1 DFQATT and CDR2 SNEGSKA come from the germline V gene (reference sequence). CDR3 coding DNA: TGCAGTGCTAATGGGCCGAACCCCTATAATTCACCCCTCCACTTT. It encodes CSANGPNPYNSPLHF.

The chain recombines TRBV2 with TRBJ2-5; 9 bases fit TRBD1. Germline lookup yields CDR1 SNHLY and CDR2 FYNNEI. The CDR3 is 14 amino acids. The ends lost 4 bases at V and 13 bases at J; junction bases unmatched: 13. CDR3 sequence: CASSAGPNPGQGYF. For the CDR3, the DNA is TGTGCCAGCAGTGCCGGGCCAAATCCGGGACAGGGGTACTTC.

The chain recombines TRBV24-1 with TRBJ2-1; TRBD1 is a possible D gene (5 bases). V was cut by 7 bases and J by 2 bases, with 11 bases left in between. Germline assignment: CDR1 KGHDR and CDR2 SFDVKD. The CDR3 has 14 amino acids. CDR3 DNA sequence: TGTGCCACCAGGTCAGGGATCCCCTACAATGAGCAGTTCTTC. Translation: CATRSGIPYNEQFF.

In this sample, this clonotype turned up many times. This rearrangement joins TRBV6-2 or TRBV6-3 to TRBJ2-5; D may be TRBD1 or TRBD2 (5 bases each). There are 14 residues in the CDR3. Germline V gives CDR1 MNHEY, CDR2 SVGEGT. The V end lost 9 bases, the J end lost 7 bases, and 21 bases lay between the germline ends. The CDR3 DNA follows: TGTGCCAGTGTCGCCTCGGGGCAGAAGGGGACCCAGTACTTC. It encodes CASVASGQKGTQYF.

In this sample, this clonotype turned up once. The rearrangement uses TRBV4-2 and TRBJ2-1; TRBD2 aligns across 9 bases. After removal of 5 bases from V and 6 bases from J, the junction contained 11 bases not matched to a gene. Germline CDR1 is LGHNA and CDR2 is YNFKEQ. The CDR3 is 16 amino acids. CDR3 bases: TGTGCCAGCAGCTCCTCTAGCGGGACCCCGTCCAATGAGCAGTTCTTC. The encoded protein is CASSSSSGTPSNEQFF.

The rearrangement uses TRBV9 and TRBJ2-3; 10 positions match TRBD2. V lost 4 bases and J lost 2; bases outside the gene matches: 4. From germline, CDR1 is SGDLS and CDR2 YYNGEE. The CDR3 consists of 15 residues. The CDR3 DNA is TGTGCCAGCAGCACAGGACTAGCGGCCACAGATACGCAGTATTTT. Its protein product is CASSTGLAATDTQYF.

The chain carries TRBV20-1 and TRBJ2-1; 7 positions agree with TRBD2. With V trimmed by 3 bases and J by 0 bases, 17 bases remained unmatched. The CDR3 sequence is 19 residues long. CDR1 is DFQATT, CDR2 SNEGSKA, per germline (reference sequence). The CDR3 region has the DNA TGCAGTGCTAGGGGGGGAGGGACCTCTCCTCCGAGCTCCTACAATGAGCAGTTCTTC. It codes for CSARGGGTSPPSSYNEQFF.

As regards this clonotype: A much larger clone sits a single nucleotide away, making a read error possible. This chain links TRBV12-3 or TRBV12-4 with TRBJ2-3; no firm D call. V was shortened by 4 bases and J by 8 bases, with 13 bases between the two germline ends. This CDR3 has 13 amino acids. Written as DNA, the CDR3 is TGTGCCAGCAGTTCTGGGTCTGCCCCTACGCAGTATTTT. It yields the protein CASSSGSAPTQYF.

Comments on this clonotype: A read error may account for a junction end that differs from germline. V and J are TRBV2 and TRBJ1-3; the D gene is possibly TRBD1 (5 bases). CDR1 is SNHLY and CDR2 is FYNNEI in the germline V gene. This CDR3 is built from 17 residues. The CDR3 protein is CACSSSISGGSGNTIYF. The CDR3, as DNA: TGTGCCTGCAGTTCGAGCATATCGGGGGGCTCTGGAAACACCATATATTTT.

Many counts were recorded for this clonotype. The chain combines TRBV7-2 with TRBJ1-5; D gene uncertain. The CDR3 is made up of 13 amino acids. The ends were cut back, 1 base at V and 6 bases at J, with 7 bases in the middle. Germline CDR1 and CDR2: SGHTA and FQGNSA. The CDR3 is CASSLDRGQPQHF. CDR3 in DNA: TGTGCCAGCAGCTTAGATCGGGGTCAGCCCCAGCATTTT.